The 6 T cell receptor beta chains below come from one sample, sequenced in a study of graft-versus-host responses after intestinal transplantation. The table came from immunoSEQ multiplex PCR; TCRdb's copy has only in-frame clones and leaves some out. The data show around 96,000 clones, 80% to 95% seen once. Their specific antigens are unknown. Here the sequenced sample was unstimulated CD4+ T cells sorted from spleen or lymph node cells, taken before intestinal transplant. The receptors come from a human donor who received an intestinal transplant.

The genes are TRBV4-2 and TRBJ2-3, with 10 bases matching TRBD2. The length of the CDR3 is 17 residues. V shed 3 bases, J shed 2 bases, and the junction held 8 bases outside the gene matches. Looked up from germline, CDR1 is LGHNA and CDR2 is YNFKEQ. CDR3 nucleotides: TGTGCCAGCAGCCAGGAGGCCCTAGCGGGGGTCACAGATACGCAGTATTTT. Amino acid sequence: CASSQEALAGVTDTQYF.

The chain joins TRBV5-5 to TRBJ1-2, with 7 bases fitting TRBD1. V was clipped by 4 bases and J by 4 bases; unmatched bases: 7. Germline CDR1 SGHKS, CDR2 YYEKEE (reference sequence). This CDR3 spans 14 amino acids. CDR3 protein: CASSMGGQPYGYTF. Written as DNA, the CDR3 is TGTGCCAGCAGCATGGGGGGACAGCCCTATGGCTACACCTTC. The full variable domain, its missing parts supplied by reference TRBV5-5 and TRBJ1-2, is DAGVTQSPTHLIKTRGQQVTLRCSPISGHKSVSWYQQVLGQGPQFIFQYYEKEERGRGNFPDRFSARQFPNYSSELNVNALLLGDSALYLCASSMGGQPYGYTFGSGTRLTVV.

This chain links TRBV5-4 with TRBJ2-1; TRBD2 matches at 15 bases. The junction had 8 bases not matched to a gene; V was cut back by 4 bases and J by 9 bases. Germline CDR1 is SGHNT and CDR2 is YYREEE (reference sequence). The CDR3 has 16 residues. Here the CDR3 reads CASSAGGTSGRFEQFF. CDR3 in DNA: TGTGCCAGCAGCGCCGGAGGGACTAGCGGGAGGTTTGAGCAGTTCTTC.

J is TRBJ2-2 and V is TRBV27; 10 bases match TRBD2. V lost 10 bases, J lost 6 bases, and 11 bases stayed unmatched. The CDR3 sequence is 15 residues long. Germline CDR1 is MNHEY and CDR2 is SMNVEV (reference sequence). CDR3 protein: CATTAASGSAGELFF. For the CDR3, the DNA is TGTGCCACCACAGCGGCTAGCGGGAGTGCCGGGGAGCTGTTTTTT.

The gene calls are TRBV5-1 and TRBJ2-3, with D possibly being TRBD2 (5 bases). The V and J ends lost 2 bases and 6 bases respectively, with 13 bases between them. The CDR3 has 14 residues. Germline V gene data show CDR1 as SGHRS and CDR2 as YFSETQ. This CDR3 reads CASSFFAGADTQYF. The DNA of the CDR3 is TGCGCCAGCAGCTTTTTTGCGGGTGCGGATACGCAGTATTTT.

The V call is TRBV28, the J call TRBJ1-4; the D is unclear. V shed 2 bases and J shed 4 bases, with 8 bases lying between them. The CDR3 loop spans 14 amino acids. Germline lookup yields CDR1 MDHEN and CDR2 SYDVKM. This CDR3 is CASSLAGINEKLFF. The CDR3 bases are TGTGCCAGCAGTTTAGCGGGAATTAATGAAAAACTGTTTTTT. Variable domain in full (rest from reference TRBV28 and TRBJ1-4): DVKVTQSSRYLVKRTGEKVFLECVQDMDHENMFWYRQDPGLGLRLIYFSYDVKMKEKGDIPEGYSVSREKKERFSLILESASTNQTSMYLCASSLAGINEKLFFGSGTQLSVL.